These T cell receptor beta chains were read from a single sample in a study of blood T cell repertoires in COVID-19. The protocol was immunoSEQ multiplex PCR, while the TCRdb copy is restricted to in-frame clones and leaves out a portion. This sample has 130,000 to 150,000 clones; around nine tenths occur once, and the top ten carry about 1.5%. What was sequenced was peripheral blood. All receptors derive from a human donor in a cohort sampled during active COVID-19. The conserved cysteine and the conserved F or W are not part of the CDR3 here. A D gene is named only where the DNA matches it firmly. Clone size is stated in some rows and not others, as once, few, many or a class when expanded.

>TRBD1|TRBJ2-7|NA|TRBV15
ATSRDWDPGTGTYEQY
>NA|TRBJ2-3|NA|TRBV29-1
SVLDTDTQY
>TRBD1|TRBJ1-1|NA|TRBV2
ASRRTGGEDTEAF
>TRBD1|TRBJ1-5|NA|TRBV4-3
ASSHRQGGQPQH
>TRBD1|TRBJ2-5|NA|TRBV2
ASSEDRGRETQY
>NA|TRBJ1-3|NA|TRBV5-4
ASSLAGLTGNTIY
>TRBD1|TRBJ1-4|NA|TRBV9
ASSAGGQGIEKLF
>NA|TRBJ1-2|NA|TRBV7-2
ASSLGGDYGYT
>NA|TRBJ1-4|NA|TRBV6-5
ASSYSQANEKLF
>TRBD2|TRBJ2-7|NA|TRBV13
ASSQGLAGGFYEQY
>NA|TRBJ2-1|once|TRBV5-1
ASSFTGNREQF
>TRBD2|TRBJ2-5|NA|TRBV5-4
ASSLQLADETQY
>NA|TRBJ2-5|NA|TRBV7-2
ASSLGVFVETQY
>NA|TRBJ2-7|NA|TRBV14
ASSQDGVREQY
>TRBD2|TRBJ2-1|NA|TRBV7-9
ASSVSGGAYNEQF
>NA|TRBJ1-3|NA|TRBV7-2
ASSLVPEYSGNTIY
>NA|TRBJ2-1|NA|TRBV30
AWNPGGTYNEQF
>TRBD1|TRBJ2-3|NA|TRBV5-6
ASFYRGRTDTQY
>NA|TRBJ2-3|NA|TRBV7-2
ASSLSGADTQY
>NA|TRBJ1-2|NA|TRBV4-2
ASSQGDYYGYT
>TRBD2|TRBJ2-7|NA|TRBV6-5
ASSYGTSGGWEQY
>NA|TRBJ2-7|NA|TRBV27
ASSLSDSLGEQY
>NA|TRBJ2-5|NA|TRBV5-5
ASSLEAALETQY
>NA|TRBJ2-2|NA|TRBV5-4
ASSSRLDTGELF
>NA|TRBJ2-5|NA|TRBV7-2
ASSLFGGVQETQY
>NA|TRBJ2-4|NA|TRBV10-3
AISESHTKNIQY
>TRBD2|TRBJ2-5|NA|TRBV5-4
ASSPHAGVQETQY
>TRBD1|TRBJ1-2|NA|TRBV5-6
ASSWGTAGYT
>NA|TRBJ1-5|few|TRBV19
ASSIVRYSNQPQH
>TRBD1|TRBJ1-1|NA|TRBV5-1
ASSLEGQGARTEAF
>TRBD1|TRBJ1-1|NA|TRBV5-1
ASSWRGTGVTGTEAF
>NA|TRBJ1-5|NA|TRBV19
ASRTVAGVSQPQH
>NA|TRBJ1-5|NA|TRBV7-9
ASSQGDQPQH
>NA|TRBJ2-5|NA|TRBV19
ASSIFGSQETQY
>NA|TRBJ2-3|NA|TRBV10-2
ASSSFSADTQY
>TRBD1|TRBJ1-1|NA|TRBV5-1
ASRPGQGRNTEAF
>TRBD2|TRBJ2-3|NA|TRBV10-2
ASAHGAGGMDTQY
>NA|TRBJ1-2|NA|TRBV5-4
ASRGGGQTNYGYT